This TCR beta chain emerged from a study of cytomegalovirus exposure and HLA in healthy donors. Study findings and constraints: V- and J-gene trimming in TCR beta was tied to a missense DCLRE1C variant by an analysis performed later. The authors later found TCR association rates varying by HLA locus, with DRB1 most and HLA-C fewest. In a later analysis, the majority of CMV-associated beta chains seemingly showed HLA restriction.

This clone has only a few counts. Its antigen is not identified. This CDR3 is built from 13 residues. The germline gives CDR1 GTSNPN, CDR2 SVGIG (reference sequence). V was trimmed by 4 bases and J by 7 bases, leaving 14 bases between them. Both 60 Vbeta primers and 13 Jbeta primers went into the PCR. Sequencing was performed with immunoSEQ multiplex PCR; in TCRdb, only in-frame clones are kept and a portion is missing. The sample holds around 140,000 clones; about 82% are singletons and the top ten take 1.8%. The origin of this receptor is a female donor in good health and CMV-seropositive. This sequence joins TRBV30 and TRBJ1-5, with D possibly matching TRBD1 (6 bases). What was sequenced was PBMCs. Here the CDR3 reads CAWNRVEGQPQHF. CDR3 coding DNA: TGTGCCTGGAACAGGGTTGAGGGGCAGCCCCAGCATTTT.